This TCR beta chain came from a study of Ad26.COV2.S vaccination and SARS-CoV-2 variants. Whole-study findings and limits: Substantial post-vaccination breadth of spike-specific CD8+ and CD4+ T cell responses was reported. Placebo and vaccine recipients had non-spike TCR breadth that was similar.

The germline gives CDR1 KGHSH, CDR2 LQKENI. V shed 5 bases, J shed 4 bases, and the junction held 11 bases outside the gene matches. The CDR3 is 16 residues long. The repertoire was sequenced with immunoSEQ multiplex PCR; TCRdb's copy has only in-frame clones and lacks some. Here the sample spans hundreds of thousands of clones, more than 80% being singletons. Stated treatment: roughly 20 received Ad26.COV2.S at low or high dose, single or two shots; about five received placebo; per-sample allocation not given. Samples came from day 63 after the first vaccine or placebo injection. About this clone: The antigen remains unidentified.

The origin of this receptor is a person aged 18-65 years who received the Ad26.COV2.S COVID-19 vaccine or a placebo. This specimen consisted of peripheral blood, obtained in a trial of Ad26.COV2.S vaccine versus placebo. V is TRBV18 and J is TRBJ1-1; the match to TRBD1 covers 9 bases. The CDR3 nucleotides are TGTGCCAGCTCAGCGGCGGGACAGGGCCGCGGCACTGAAGCTTTCTTT. Translation: CASSAAGQGRGTEAFF.